This T cell receptor (beta chain) is drawn from a study of CXCR3-negative and CXCR3-positive naive CD8 T cells. About the research overall: The total count of TRB reads reached around 130 million, and each library contributed about 1.5 +/- 0.3 million.

A remark on this clonotype: Antigen unknown.

CDR1 SEHNR and CDR2 FQNEAQ come from the germline V gene (reference sequence). This CDR3 has 14 amino acids. UMI-labeled TRB cDNA libraries were prepared by 5' RACE. From its re-call of the 5' RACE reads, TCRdb lists each CDR3 protein once, without DNA. Its clone listing holds tens of thousands of distinct CDR3 sequences. The study's findings and limits: Researchers report CXCR3 expression partially decreased after cryopreservation, with fresh PBMCs used in most assays.

This TCR derives from a human donor in good health. Some clones in this sample may be carry-over from other donors' samples. Sequencing used memory CD8+ T cells from blood. The rearrangement links TRBV7-9 to TRBJ2-7; TCRdb lists TRBD1, though no DNA is available to test this call. CDR3 residues: CASSSTRGGDEQYF.